The 29 T cell receptor beta chains presented below share a single source sample, sequenced in a study of OX40 agonist ivuxolimab in advanced cancers. TCRdb keeps only in-frame clones here, not all; method: immunoSEQ multiplex PCR. The sample has fewer than 55,000 clones; more than 85% are singletons. Sample: CD4+ or CD8+ T cells sorted from blood, taken in a trial of the OX40 agonist ivuxolimab. Source of these receptors: an adult with an advanced solid tumor such as melanoma, head and neck, liver or kidney cancer.

The chain links TRBV7-9 to TRBJ1-2; D gene unclear. V dropped 5 bases and J dropped 6 bases, with 13 bases sitting between them. CDR3 length: 13 residues. The germline V gene encodes CDR1 SEHNR and CDR2 FQNEAQ (reference sequence). The CDR3 DNA reads TGTGCCAGCAGCCCGCTCCCGAAGGATGGCTACACCTTC. Translated, it gives CASSPLPKDGYTF.

The chain links TRBV28 to TRBJ1-2, with 11 bases that match TRBD1. The CDR3 is made up of 16 amino acids. Germline V gene data show CDR1 as MDHEN and CDR2 as SYDVKM. Trimming took 4 bases from V and 8 from J; bases not matched to a gene: 12. CDR3 in amino acids: CASSWTGGDVSRGYTF. The CDR3 DNA is TGTGCCAGCAGTTGGACAGGGGGCGACGTTTCTAGGGGCTACACCTTC.

As for this clone: A far larger clone differs by one base, so this is likely a read error. CDR3 sequence (DNA): TGCGCCAGCAGCTTGGAGTGGTCCGAGCAGTACTTC. It yields the protein CASSLEWSEQYF. The chain links TRBV5-1 to TRBJ2-7, with D hard to call. CDR3 size: 12 residues. CDR1 is SGHRS, CDR2 YFSETQ, per germline. Trimming took off 0 bases at V and 6 bases at J, with 7 bases between the two ends.

This rearrangement joins TRBV11-2 to TRBJ2-7; TRBD2 agrees at 9 bases. Trimming removed 5 bases from V and 2 bases from J; junction bases left unmatched: 1. This CDR3 has 13 amino acids. CDR1 SGHAT and CDR2 FQNNGV come from the germline V gene. CDR3 DNA sequence: TGTGCCAGCAGCGCGGGGGGGACCTACGAGCAGTACTTC. It specifies CASSAGGTYEQYF.

This chain joins TRBV21-1 and TRBJ1-1. TRBV21-1 is termed a pseudogene. The CDR3 has 15 residues. Here the CDR3 reads CASSKEGSGPTEAFF. In DNA form, the CDR3 reads TGTGCCAGCAGCAAAGAGGGTTCGGGGCCCACTGAAGCTTTCTTT.

The chain recombines TRBV6-1 with TRBJ1-1; TRBD1 is a possible D gene (5 bases). Per germline, CDR1 MNHNS and CDR2 SASEGT. This CDR3 contains 14 residues. Between the trimmed V and J ends, which lost 5 bases and 0 bases, there was a span of 10 bases. The CDR3 spells CASSPGTVNTEAFF. The CDR3 DNA is TGTGCCAGCAGTCCCGGGACCGTGAACACTGAAGCTTTCTTT.

The chain couples TRBV6-5 to TRBJ2-2; possibly TRBD1 for D (5 bases). Germline CDR1 and CDR2: MNHEY and SVGAGI. The length of the CDR3 is 15 residues. Trimming shortened V by 5 bases and J by 2 bases, and 12 bases separated the two germline ends. The CDR3 loop reads CASSPSQGNTGELFF. The CDR3 DNA sequence: TGTGCCAGCAGTCCTAGTCAGGGAAACACCGGGGAGCTGTTTTTT.

The gene calls are TRBV15 and TRBJ2-3; D not resolved. The CDR3 is 12 residues long. CDR1 is LNHNV, CDR2 YYDKDF, per germline (reference sequence). V lost 3 bases to trimming and J lost 2 bases, with 3 bases between them. In DNA, the CDR3 is TGTGCCACCAGCAGCCTCACAGATACGCAGTATTTT. The encoded protein is CATSSLTDTQYF.

The V gene is TRBV27, the J gene TRBJ2-7; D is unclear. Germline V gene data show CDR1 as MNHEY and CDR2 as SMNVEV (reference sequence). The CDR3 is 15 amino acids. Between the trimmed V and J ends, which lost 6 bases and 4 bases, there was a span of 19 bases. The DNA for the CDR3 is TGTGCCAGCAGGGGCCTGACAAGCCTCTCGTACGAGCAGTACTTC. Protein sequence: CASRGLTSLSYEQYF.

In its sample, this clone was seen once. V is TRBV7-8 and J is TRBJ2-7; the D gene is possibly TRBD2 (6 bases). The CDR3 is made up of 15 amino acids. CDR1 is SGHVS, CDR2 FQNEAQ, per germline. V lost 3 bases, J lost 6 bases, and 18 bases lay in between. The CDR3 loop reads CASSLGGESGGEQYF. The CDR3 region has the DNA TGTGCCAGCAGCTTGGGGGGTGAAAGTGGCGGCGAGCAGTACTTC.

This rearrangement joins TRBV10-3 to TRBJ1-5; TRBD1 aligns across 7 bases. The junction had 3 bases not matched to a gene; V was cut back by 2 bases and J by 5 bases. Germline CDR1 is ENHRY and CDR2 is SYGVKD. The CDR3 runs to 14 residues. CDR3 coding DNA: TGTGCCATCAGTGAGGGACAGGACTATCAGCCCCAGCATTTT. Translated, it gives CAISEGQDYQPQHF.

CDR3 sequence reads: CASSPHQDWNEQFF. In DNA form, the CDR3 reads TGTGCCAGCAGCCCTCACCAGGACTGGAATGAGCAGTTCTTC. This sequence joins TRBV7-9 and TRBJ2-1, with TRBD2 as a possible D gene (5 bases). The CDR3 is 14 residues long. V lost 5 bases and J 7 bases, leaving 15 bases between the germline ends. CDR1 and CDR2 (germline): SEHNR, FQNEAQ (reference sequence).

The chain employs TRBV27 and TRBJ1-6; D gene ambiguous. Germline CDR1 and CDR2: MNHEY and SMNVEV (reference sequence). Trimming removed 3 bases from V and 9 bases from J, with 18 bases in between. The CDR3 runs 16 residues. For the CDR3, the DNA is TGTGCCAGCAGTTTCGGAGTTAGATCCATGGCTTCACCCCTCCACTTT. It codes for CASSFGVRSMASPLHF.

The J gene is TRBJ2-1, the V gene TRBV27; TRBD1 matches at 7 bases. V lost 5 bases, J lost 8 bases, and 6 bases stayed unmatched. CDR1 and CDR2 from the germline V gene are MNHEY and SMNVEV (reference sequence). This CDR3 contains 13 residues. DNA for the CDR3: TGTGCCAGCAGTCTCCAGACAGGGCATGAGCAGTTCTTC. Translated: CASSLQTGHEQFF.

This clone was detected only a few times. The V call is TRBV6-5, the J call TRBJ1-2; no firm D call. CDR1 is MNHEY and CDR2 is SVGAGI in the germline V gene. This CDR3 has 11 residues. With 6 bases removed from V and 6 bases from J, the gap between germline ends came to 8 bases. The CDR3 sequence: CASRGGDGYTF. The CDR3 coding sequence is TGTGCCAGCAGAGGTGGGGATGGCTACACCTTC.

This chain uses TRBV10-3 with TRBJ1-5; D gene unclear. V was trimmed by 0 bases and J by 5 bases, leaving 11 bases between them. Germline values: CDR1 ENHRY, CDR2 SYGVKD. This CDR3 is 15 amino acids long. DNA for the CDR3: TGTGCCATCAGTGAGTCGGCAACGGTCGATCAGCCCCAGCATTTT. This sequence encodes CAISESATVDQPQHF.

The chain combines TRBV27 with TRBJ2-7; TRBD2 is a possible D gene (6 bases). CDR1 and CDR2 from the germline V gene are MNHEY and SMNVEV (reference sequence). The CDR3 is made up of 17 amino acids. V lost 2 bases and J 4 bases, leaving 21 bases between the germline ends. CDR3 region: CASSLSSSRELQYEQYF. The CDR3 region has the DNA TGTGCCAGCAGTTTAAGTAGTTCTCGGGAGCTCCAGTACGAGCAGTACTTC.

V and J are TRBV6-1 and TRBJ2-3; D is undetermined. V lost 1 base and J lost 1, with 9 bases in between. The CDR3 sequence is 15 residues long. Germline-derived CDR1 and CDR2 are MNHNS and SASEGT. The DNA of the CDR3 is TGTGCCAGCAGTGAAGAAGACCCTCGCACAGATACGCAGTATTTT. Protein sequence: CASSEEDPRTDTQYF.

This sequence joins TRBV29-1 and TRBJ1-2; D is undetermined. Between the trimmed V and J ends, which lost 3 bases and 1 base, there was a span of 6 bases. This CDR3 has 12 residues. Germline V lookup: CDR1 SQVTM, CDR2 ANQGSEA. Written as DNA, the CDR3 is TGCAGCGTTGAGGGGATTAACTATGGCTACACCTTC. Translation gives CSVEGINYGYTF. The full variable domain, completed using reference TRBV29-1 and TRBJ1-2, is SAVISQKPSRDICQRGTSLTIQCQVDSQVTMMFWYRQQPGQSLTLIATANQGSEATYESGFVIDKFPISRPNLTFSTLTVSNMSPEDSSIYLCSVEGINYGYTFGSGTRLTVV.

By share of the sample, this clone is medium-sized. V usage is TRBV27 and J usage is TRBJ1-2; TRBD1 is a possible D gene (5 bases). The CDR3 runs 15 residues. Trimming shortened V by 0 bases and J by 4 bases, and 12 bases separated the two germline ends. Per the germline V gene, CDR1 is MNHEY and CDR2 is SMNVEV (reference sequence). CDR3 in amino acids: CASSLSGRAVYGYTF. As DNA, the CDR3 is TGTGCCAGCAGTTTATCGGGCAGGGCTGTCTATGGCTACACCTTC.

The CDR3 region is CASSLLQGGSEKLFF. For the CDR3, the DNA is TGTGCCAGCAGCTTGCTACAGGGGGGGAGTGAAAAACTGTTTTTT. The V gene is TRBV5-6, the J gene TRBJ1-4, with 8 bases that match TRBD1. CDR3 length equals 15 residues. From germline, CDR1 is SGHDT and CDR2 YYEEEE. V lost 1 base to trimming and J lost 7 bases; unmatched junction nucleotides: 6.

This clone was observed a single time. V usage is TRBV28 and J usage is TRBJ1-1, with a tentative D call TRBD1 (6 bases). This CDR3 is 14 amino acids long. Trimming removed 3 bases from V and 1 base from J, with 9 bases in between. Germline CDR1 and CDR2: MDHEN and SYDVKM. The CDR3: CASSLTGANTEAFF. CDR3 coding DNA: TGTGCCAGCAGTTTGACAGGTGCGAACACTGAAGCTTTCTTT.

The rearrangement joins TRBV6-6 to TRBJ1-2, with D unresolved. This CDR3 is 12 amino acids long. The V end lost 10 bases, the J end lost 5 bases, and 14 bases lay between the germline ends. Germline assignment: CDR1 MNHNY and CDR2 SVGAGI (reference sequence). DNA for the CDR3: TGTGCCACTCAACCCGGCGGGTATGGCTACACCTTC. Translation gives CATQPGGYGYTF.

This sequence joins TRBV21-1 and TRBJ2-1; the table's D call TRBD2 went unverified against the DNA. TRBV21-1 is marked as a pseudogene. The CDR3 length is 12 residues. CDR3 sequence (DNA): TGTGCCAGCAACGGACTAGCCAATGAGCAGTTCTTC. Translating it yields CASNGLANEQFF.

This chain links TRBV4-1 with TRBJ2-7, with 10 bases matching TRBD1. The CDR3 is 14 amino acids. Trimming cost V 1 base and J 6 bases; bases outside gene matches: 3. Germline CDR1 and CDR2: MGHRA and YSYEKL. CDR3 in DNA: TGCGCCAGCAGCCAAGCGGACAGGGGGGGCGAGCAGTACTTC. Protein product: CASSQADRGGEQYF.

The rearrangement links TRBV6-1 to TRBJ2-3, with D possibly matching TRBD2 (5 bases). This CDR3 spans 16 amino acids. Germline-derived CDR1 and CDR2 are MNHNS and SASEGT. V was clipped by 2 bases and J by 1 base, with 13 bases between them. This CDR3 is CASSEFRDFGTDTQYF. CDR3 coding DNA: TGTGCCAGCAGTGAATTTCGGGATTTCGGCACAGATACGCAGTATTTT.

This chain uses TRBV19 with TRBJ1-5; D not resolved. Germline values: CDR1 LNHDA, CDR2 SQIVND (reference sequence). V was shortened by 9 bases and J by 4 bases, with 13 bases between the two germline ends. The CDR3 consists of 13 residues. The CDR3 DNA reads as TGTGCCAGCGGCGACTTTTCGAATCAGCCCCAGCATTTT. Its protein is CASGDFSNQPQHF. Full variable domain (rest looked up from reference TRBV19 and TRBJ1-5): DGGITQSPKYLFRKEGQNVTLSCEQNLNHDAMYWYRQDPGQGLRLIYYSQIVNDFQKGDIAEGYSVSREKKESFPLTVTSAQKNPTAFYLCASGDFSNQPQHFGDGTRLSIL.

This sequence joins TRBV30 and TRBJ1-3; no firm D call. Germline loops: CDR1 GTSNPN, CDR2 SVGIG (reference sequence). V lost 2 bases, J lost 1 base, and 6 bases lay in between. There are 13 residues in the CDR3. The CDR3 region is CAWSQGSGNTIYF. CDR3 nucleotides: TGTGCCTGGAGTCAAGGTTCTGGAAACACCATATATTTT.

V gene TRBV19 combines with J gene TRBJ1-5; D gene unclear. Germline V gene lookup returns CDR1 LNHDA and CDR2 SQIVND (reference sequence). This CDR3 spans 14 amino acids. V was pared by 5 bases and J by 4 bases, with 12 bases between. This chain's CDR3 is CASSPGGNNQPQHF. The DNA for the CDR3 is TGTGCCAGTAGTCCGGGAGGGAATAATCAGCCCCAGCATTTT.